These T cell receptor beta chains were read from a single sample in a study of cytomegalovirus exposure and HLA in healthy donors. TCRdb keeps only in-frame clones here, not all; method: immunoSEQ multiplex PCR. The repertoire has 100,000 or so clones, about an eighth of them found once; the top ten carry around 15%. Input material: PBMCs. Receptors originate from a man aged 40-50 years in good health and CMV-seropositive. Both conserved end residues are part of each CDR3. The D gene is left open where the match is weak. Not every row has a clone size; where given, it reads once, few, many or a size class.

v_call	clone_size	d_call	j_call	cdr3_length	cdr3_nt	cdr3_aa
TRBV6-6	few	TRBD1	TRBJ1-1	14	TGTGCCAGCACCATGAACAGGGGAAGGACTGAAGCTTTCTTT	CASTMNRGRTEAFF
TRBV18	.	.	TRBJ2-3	15	TGTGCCAGCTCACCTCGGGACTCCGGAGGCGATACGCAGTATTTT	CASSPRDSGGDTQYF
TRBV28	few	TRBD2	TRBJ2-2	15	TGTGCCAGCATCCCGGGACTAGCGGGAGCCGGGGAGCTGTTTTTT	CASIPGLAGAGELFF
TRBV29-1	.	.	TRBJ2-1	14	TGCAGCGTTGACGGGGGGCAGATGTACAATGAGCAGTTCTTC	CSVDGGQMYNEQFF
TRBV9	.	TRBD2	TRBJ2-1	19	TGTGCCAGCAGCGTAGGCTGGGAACTAGCGGGAGGGCCTGGCAATGAGCAGTTCTTC	CASSVGWELAGGPGNEQFF
TRBV6-6	.	TRBD2	TRBJ2-3	16	TGTGCCAGCAGTTACCCCTCTGCGGGAGGCACAGATACGCAGTATTTT	CASSYPSAGGTDTQYF
TRBV7-9	.	TRBD2	TRBJ2-3	17	TGTGCCAGCAGCTTTAGAGGTACGGGACTAGCGGGAGATACGCAGTATTTT	CASSFRGTGLAGDTQYF
TRBV5-6	.	TRBD1	TRBJ2-7	14	TGTGCCAGCAGCTTTGGGACAGGGCGGTACGAGCAGTACTTC	CASSFGTGRYEQYF
TRBV19	.	TRBD1	TRBJ1-2	13	TGTGCCAGTAGTACAGGGACAGCCTATGGCTACACCTTC	CASSTGTAYGYTF
TRBV5-1	.	.	TRBJ1-4	14	TGCGCCAGCAGCTTCGCAGGGAATAATGAAAAACTGTTTTTT	CASSFAGNNEKLFF
TRBV29-1	few	TRBD1	TRBJ2-7	13	TGCAGCGGTGGACAGGGGAGCTCCTACGAGCAGTACTTC	CSGGQGSSYEQYF
TRBV5-1	few	.	TRBJ2-6	17	TGCGCCAGCAGCTTGGGCGGCAGTGGCTCTGGGGCCAACGTCCTGACTTTC	CASSLGGSGSGANVLTF
TRBV5-1	few	TRBD2	TRBJ2-7	15	TGCGCCAGCAGCTCTTGGACTAGCGGGAACTACGAGCAGTACTTC	CASSSWTSGNYEQYF
TRBV5-4	few	.	TRBJ2-3	17	TGTGCCAGCAGCTTGGAAATACCGGGGAAATACACAGATACGCAGTATTTT	CASSLEIPGKYTDTQYF
TRBV4-1	.	.	TRBJ1-2	15	TGCGCCAGCAGCCAAGGGGCAGGGATACAGCATGGCTACACCTTC	CASSQGAGIQHGYTF
TRBV5-1	.	TRBD1	TRBJ1-2	14	TGCGCCAGCAGCTCGGGACAGGGGGACTATGGCTACACCTTC	CASSSGQGDYGYTF
TRBV7-5	few	.	TRBJ2-1	11	TGTGCCAGCAGCTTACCTAATGAGCAGTTCTTC	CASSLPNEQFF
TRBV11-2	few	TRBD1	TRBJ1-1	14	TGTGCCAGCAGCAACGACAGGGTTAAAACTGAAGCTTTCTTT	CASSNDRVKTEAFF
TRBV7-9	few	TRBD1	TRBJ1-1	14	TGTGCCAGCAGCTTGGGGACAGGGAACACTGAAGCTTTCTTT	CASSLGTGNTEAFF
TRBV4-2	.	TRBD2	TRBJ2-7	16	TGTGCCAGCAGCCAAGTCTCTTTACTAGCGGGAGACGAGCAGTACTTC	CASSQVSLLAGDEQYF
TRBV19	.	.	TRBJ2-5	13	TGTGCCAGTAGTCCTCGACTAGAAGAGACCCAGTACTTC	CASSPRLEETQYF
TRBV6-1	few	TRBD2	TRBJ2-7	15	TGTGCCAGCAGTGATCTAGCGGGGGTTACCTACGAGCAGTACTTC	CASSDLAGVTYEQYF
TRBV29-1	few	TRBD2	TRBJ2-7	14	TGCAGCGTTGAAGGACTAGCGGGAGCCTACGAGCAGTACTTC	CSVEGLAGAYEQYF
TRBV11-2	.	.	TRBJ1-2	15	TGTGCCAGCAGCCCGATGACGACAGGTCGCTATGGCTACACCTTC	CASSPMTTGRYGYTF
TRBV6-6	few	.	TRBJ2-3	12	TGTGCCAGCAGCCCAGTCACAGATACGCAGTATTTT	CASSPVTDTQYF
TRBV7-3	few	.	TRBJ2-2	16	TGTGCCAGCAGCTTAGGATGGGGGCCGGGCACCGGGGAGCTGTTTTTT	CASSLGWGPGTGELFF
TRBV29-1	few	TRBD1	TRBJ2-3	13	TGCAGCGGGACAGGGGATGGTGGAGATACGCAGTATTTT	CSGTGDGGDTQYF
TRBV7-9	.	TRBD1	TRBJ1-4	16	TGTGCCAGCAGACGAAATTTCGGGACAGCTAATGAAAAACTGTTTTTT	CASRRNFGTANEKLFF
TRBV5-6	few	TRBD2	TRBJ2-1	17	TGTGCCAGCAGCTTGGAGGGTAGCGGGAGGGCCTACAATGAGCAGTTCTTC	CASSLEGSGRAYNEQFF
TRBV19	.	.	TRBJ2-5	15	TGTGCCAGTAGGGAGATAGGGAGGGGGGACGAGACCCAGTACTTC	CASREIGRGDETQYF
TRBV27	few	TRBD1	TRBJ2-1	16	TGTGCCAGCAGTCAGCCGGACAGGGTTATTAGTGGTGAGCAGTTCTTC	CASSQPDRVISGEQFF
TRBV5-6	few	.	TRBJ2-6	17	TGTGCCAGCAGCTTGCGTGTTCAGGGGATTGGGGCCAACGTCCTGACTTTC	CASSLRVQGIGANVLTF
TRBV15	.	TRBD2	TRBJ2-1	17	TGTGCCACCAGCATAGCCTTCGGGAGGGAAGGGGGCAATGAGCAGTTCTTC	CATSIAFGREGGNEQFF
TRBV6-1	few	.	TRBJ2-7	13	TGTGCCAGCATTACGACAGCTACCTACGAGCAGTACTTC	CASITTATYEQYF
TRBV11-3	few	.	TRBJ2-7	13	TGTGCCAGCAGCTTAGGGCCCCCCTACGAGCAGTACTTC	CASSLGPPYEQYF
TRBV19	.	.	TRBJ1-1	15	TGTGCCAGTAGTCGCACACTTAGGGGTATCACTGAAGCTTTCTTT	CASSRTLRGITEAFF
TRBV4-1	.	TRBD1	TRBJ1-5	15	TGCGCCAGCAGCAAGGACAGGGATAGCAATCAGCCCCAGCATTTT	CASSKDRDSNQPQHF
TRBV2	.	TRBD2	TRBJ2-1	15	TGTGCCAGCAGTCCTTCAGCGGGAGTCTACAATGAGCAGTTCTTC	CASSPSAGVYNEQFF
TRBV6-6	.	TRBD2	TRBJ2-1	15	TGTGCCAGCAGAAGGACTAGCGGAGATTACAATGAGCAGTTCTTC	CASRRTSGDYNEQFF
TRBV18	.	TRBD2	TRBJ2-5	17	TGTGCCAGCTCACCACTACGACTAGCGGGGGACCAAGAGACCCAGTACTTC	CASSPLRLAGDQETQYF
TRBV7-9	.	.	TRBJ2-5	15	TGTGCCAGCAGCGGGGGGACTTTACTCCAAGAGACCCAGTACTTC	CASSGGTLLQETQYF
TRBV6-6	few	.	TRBJ1-1	12	TGTGCCAGCAGTTACACCGGGGGAGAAGCTTTCTTT	CASSYTGGEAFF
TRBV2	few	.	TRBJ2-7	14	TGTGCCAGCAGAACCGAGGGCGTGAGCTACGAGCAGTACTTC	CASRTEGVSYEQYF
TRBV29-1	.	.	TRBJ2-7	12	TGCAGCGTTGTTGGGCAGTACTACGAGCAGTACTTC	CSVVGQYYEQYF
TRBV28	.	.	TRBJ2-3	15	TGTGCCAGCAGCCCCACAGGGACCGTGGTCGGTACGCAGTATTTT	CASSPTGTVVGTQYF
TRBV11-2	few	TRBD2	TRBJ2-5	15	TGTGCCAGCAGCCCCAGGCGGGAGTCTTTGGAGACCCAGTACTTC	CASSPRRESLETQYF
TRBV7-8	once	.	TRBJ1-1	16	TGTGCCAGCACCGCTATAGGGGGGGACCGAGGTGGTGAAGCTTTCTTT	CASTAIGGDRGGEAFF
TRBV5-8	.	TRBD1	TRBJ1-5	15	TGTGCCAGCAGCTGGATGACAGGGAGGACTCAGCCCCAGCATTTT	CASSWMTGRTQPQHF
TRBV5-1	.	TRBD2	TRBJ2-2	17	TGCGCCAGCAGCCTAAGACTAGCGGAAGCGAACCCCGGGGAGCTGTTTTTT	CASSLRLAEANPGELFF
TRBV15	few	.	TRBJ1-1	14	TGTGCCACCAGCAGCAGGGTAACCGGCACTGAAGCTTTCTTT	CATSSRVTGTEAFF